This entry concerns a single TCR beta chain. Antigen unknown. PCR primers comprised 60 Vbeta and 13 Jbeta primers. Sequencing was performed with immunoSEQ multiplex PCR; in TCRdb, only in-frame clones are kept and a portion is missing. The table includes about 130,000 clones, 83% detected once. The record originates from a study of cytomegalovirus exposure and HLA in healthy donors. This CDR3 is 15 amino acids long. The germline gives CDR1 LNHDA, CDR2 SQIVND (reference sequence). V lost 4 bases to trimming and J lost 2 bases; unmatched junction nucleotides: 8. Study findings and constraints: Being productive about 90% or about 30% of the time was typical of most TCR beta V segments in an earlier analysis. Cytomegalovirus association was assigned to about 150 TCR beta chains. A reported reduction in N-insertions relative to the approximately 670-donor mean was seen in an Asian-associated ancestry cluster in a later analysis. The authors later found HLA-associated TCR beta chains more clonally expanded than equally common others.

This chain links TRBV19 with TRBJ2-7; 7 bases are a match to TRBD2. Sequencing was done on a sample of PBMCs. The source of this sequence is a woman aged 40 to 50 in good health and CMV-seropositive. CDR3 residues: CASSRTGTNPYEQYF. CDR3 DNA sequence: TGTGCCAGTAGTAGGACCGGGACTAACCCCTACGAGCAGTACTTC.